These 13 T cell receptor beta chains share one sample of origin, sequenced in a study of T-cell reconstitution after alpha-beta-depleted transplantation in children. Unique molecular identifiers featured in how the TCRbeta library was prepared. In TCRdb, the PCR reads were re-called with MiXCR into one record per CDR3 protein. Counted here are 130,000 to 150,000 distinct CDR3 sequences, about 9% occurring once; the ten biggest clones make up 15% to 20%. The specimen comprised PBMCs, mostly from graft donor cells, sampled 180 days after TCRalphabeta/CD19-depleted stem cell transplant. These receptors were obtained from a female patient younger than 10 who had a stem cell transplant for congenital amegakaryocytic thrombocytopenia, so the T cells may come from the graft donor.

This clonotype was seen repeatedly, ten times or more. This chain uses TRBV4-3 with TRBJ1-2; D is unresolved. Trimming took off 0 bases at V and 4 bases at J, with 18 bases between the two ends. Per germline, CDR1 LGHNA and CDR2 YSLEER. The CDR3 length is 17 residues. This CDR3 is CASSQDDTPLGVYGYTF. In DNA form, the CDR3 reads TGCGCCAGCAGCCAAGATGACACACCACTGGGAGTCTATGGCTACACCTTC.

Ten or more counts support this clonotype. This rearrangement joins TRBV20-1 to TRBJ2-7; tentative D call: TRBD1 (6 bases). The CDR3 sequence is 13 residues long. The V end lost 4 bases, the J end lost 3 bases, and 13 bases lay between the germline ends. Germline V CDR1 and CDR2: DFQATT, SNEGSKA (reference sequence). The CDR3 nucleotides are TGCAGTGCTATGGACAGAGTTTTCTACGAGCAGTACTTC. Encoded protein: CSAMDRVFYEQYF.

This clonotype was recorded many times. The chain recombines TRBV12-3 or TRBV12-4 with TRBJ2-2; D is unclear. There are 11 residues in the CDR3. V lost 4 bases, J lost 7 bases, and 4 bases lay in between. The CDR3 is CASSWGGELFF. The CDR3 DNA reads as TGTGCCAGCAGTTGGGGCGGGGAGCTGTTTTTT.

The chain combines TRBV28 with TRBJ1-2, with 10 bases that match TRBD1. The V and J ends lost 2 bases and 4 bases, in that order; junction bases with no gene match: 1. Germline V lookup: CDR1 MDHEN, CDR2 SYDVKM. This CDR3 is 14 amino acids long. The CDR3 loop reads CASSLGQGGYGYTF. CDR3 bases: TGTGCCAGCAGTTTAGGACAGGGGGGCTATGGCTACACCTTC.

This clonotype was counted ten times or more. This chain uses TRBV20-1 with TRBJ1-5, with D maybe TRBD1 (6 bases). The germline V gene encodes CDR1 DFQATT and CDR2 SNEGSKA (reference sequence). The CDR3 loop spans 16 amino acids. With 3 bases removed from V and 3 bases from J, the gap between germline ends came to 18 bases. The CDR3, as DNA: TGCAGTGCTAGGGTCAGGGGTTCCCTTCTCAATCAGCCCCAGCATTTT. Translating gives CSARVRGSLLNQPQHF.

The J gene is TRBJ2-1, the V gene TRBV29-1; D may match TRBD1 or TRBD2 (5 bases each). This CDR3 is 13 amino acids long. The germline V gene has CDR1 SQVTM and CDR2 ANQGSEA. The ends were cut back, 5 bases at V and 3 bases at J, with 11 bases in the middle. The CDR3 sequence: CSVWDVVYNEQFF. Written as DNA, the CDR3 is TGCAGCGTTTGGGACGTTGTCTACAATGAGCAGTTCTTC.

This chain connects TRBV20-1 to TRBJ1-3; TRBD1 might be the D (6 bases). The length of the CDR3 is 14 residues. V was pared by 5 bases and J by 0 bases, with 11 bases between. Germline assignment: CDR1 DFQATT and CDR2 SNEGSKA (reference sequence). CDR3 region: CSAEMTGSGNTIYF. CDR3 coding DNA: TGCAGTGCTGAGATGACAGGCTCTGGAAACACCATATATTTT.

The rearrangement joins TRBV6-5 to TRBJ2-3; the D is unclear. CDR3 size: 13 residues. V lost 4 bases, J lost 4 bases, and 9 bases lay in between. CDR1 MNHEY and CDR2 SVGAGI come from the germline V gene. The CDR3 DNA reads as TGTGCCAGCAGTTTCGCCCTGGCAGATACGCAGTATTTT. This encodes CASSFALADTQYF.

The chain has TRBV6-1 and TRBJ2-7, with TRBD2 matching over 13 bases. This CDR3 spans 15 amino acids. The germline CDR1 and CDR2 sequences are MNHNS and SASEGT. The trim removed 6 bases at V and 7 bases at J, leaving 9 bases unmatched. CDR3 sequence (DNA): TGTGCCAGCAGGCCGGGACTAGCGGGAAATTGGGAGCAGTACTTC. This gives the protein CASRPGLAGNWEQYF.

The chain couples TRBV20-1 to TRBJ2-3; D assignment may be TRBD1 or TRBD2 (5 bases each). This CDR3 has 15 residues. CDR1 DFQATT and CDR2 SNEGSKA come from the germline V gene (reference sequence). Trimming cost V 0 bases and J 3 bases, with 13 bases left between them. The CDR3 nucleotides read TGCAGTGCTAGAGATTGGGTCAGGGAGACAGATACGCAGTATTTT. It yields the protein CSARDWVRETDTQYF.

This clonotype was seen repeatedly, ten times or more. The V gene is TRBV28, the J gene TRBJ2-7; D unclear. V was pared by 5 bases and J by 2 bases, with 19 bases between. The germline V gene has CDR1 MDHEN and CDR2 SYDVKM. This CDR3 has 16 amino acids. CDR3 loop: CASSPPRIFTPYEQYF. The CDR3 region has the DNA TGTGCCAGCAGTCCCCCCCGGATTTTTACTCCCTACGAGCAGTACTTC. Full variable domain (remainder filled in from reference TRBV28 and TRBJ2-7): DVKVTQSSRYLVKRTGEKVFLECVQDMDHENMFWYRQDPGLGLRLIYFSYDVKMKEKGDIPEGYSVSREKKERFSLILESASTNQTSMYLCASSPPRIFTPYEQYFGPGTRLTVT.

The table lists this clonotype with many counts. The chain joins TRBV28 to TRBJ2-5, with D perhaps TRBD1 (6 bases). Looked up from germline, CDR1 is MDHEN and CDR2 is SYDVKM. The CDR3 consists of 12 residues. The ends were cut back, 5 bases at V and 5 bases at J, with 9 bases in the middle. The CDR3 DNA reads as TGTGCCAGCAGTACAGGGATCGAGACCCAGTACTTC. Its translation is CASSTGIETQYF.

Note on this clonotype: Compared with germline, one end of the junction differs, possibly owing to a read error. The rearrangement joins TRBV7-9 to TRBJ1-2; the D gene is possibly TRBD1 (6 bases). Germline CDR1 reads SEHNR; CDR2 reads FQNEAQ (reference sequence). The CDR3 contains 16 residues. Written as DNA, the CDR3 is TGTGCCAGCAACTTAGTCACAGGGCCCTATAACTATGGCTACACCTTC. It is translated as CASNLVTGPYNYGYTF.